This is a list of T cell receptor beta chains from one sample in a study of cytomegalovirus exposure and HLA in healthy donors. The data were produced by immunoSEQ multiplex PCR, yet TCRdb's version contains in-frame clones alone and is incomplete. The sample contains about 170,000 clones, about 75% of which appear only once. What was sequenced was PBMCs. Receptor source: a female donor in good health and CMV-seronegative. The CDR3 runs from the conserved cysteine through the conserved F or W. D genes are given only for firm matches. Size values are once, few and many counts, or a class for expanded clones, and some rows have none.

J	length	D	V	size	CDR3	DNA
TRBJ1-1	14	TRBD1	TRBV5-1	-	CASSLQGASTEAFF	TGCGCCAGCAGCTTGCAGGGGGCGAGCACTGAAGCTTTCTTT
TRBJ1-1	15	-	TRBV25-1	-	CASSESFWRDTEAFF	TGTGCCAGCAGTGAATCCTTCTGGCGGGACACTGAAGCTTTCTTT
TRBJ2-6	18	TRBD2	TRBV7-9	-	CASSPTGGGLSGANVLTF	TGTGCCAGCAGCCCCACCGGGGGGGGACTATCTGGGGCCAACGTCCTGACTTTC
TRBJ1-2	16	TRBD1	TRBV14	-	CASSQDTGAITYGYTF	TGTGCCAGCAGCCAAGACACAGGGGCGATAACCTATGGCTACACCTTC
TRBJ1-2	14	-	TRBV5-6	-	CASSRGTPRSGYTF	TGTGCCAGCAGCAGAGGGACACCGCGTAGTGGCTACACCTTC
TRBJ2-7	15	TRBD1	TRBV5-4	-	CASSQGTGGYYEQYF	TGTGCCAGCAGCCAGGGGACAGGGGGGTACTACGAGCAGTACTTC
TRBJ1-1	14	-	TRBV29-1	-	CSVNIVQWNTEAFF	TGCAGCGTTAATATAGTGCAATGGAACACTGAAGCTTTCTTT
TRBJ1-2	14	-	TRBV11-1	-	CASSLQGSSKRYTF	TGTGCCAGCAGCCTCCAGGGTTCTTCTAAACGCTACACCTTC
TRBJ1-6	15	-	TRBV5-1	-	CASSLQQGISSPLHF	TGCGCCAGCAGCTTGCAGCAGGGGATAAGTTCACCCCTCCACTTT
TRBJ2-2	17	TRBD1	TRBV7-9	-	CASSSDRGSLDTGELFF	TGTGCCAGCAGCTCAGACAGGGGTTCCTTGGACACCGGGGAGCTGTTTTTT
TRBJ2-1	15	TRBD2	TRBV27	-	CASSLRLAGVNEQFF	TGTGCCAGCAGTCTCCGACTAGCGGGAGTCAATGAGCAGTTCTTC
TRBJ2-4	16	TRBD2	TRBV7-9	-	CASSLGGASGSDIQYF	TGTGCCAGCAGCTTAGGAGGCGCTAGCGGGAGTGACATTCAGTACTTC
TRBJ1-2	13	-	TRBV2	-	CASTRDTNYGYTF	TGTGCCAGCACCAGGGATACTAACTATGGCTACACCTTC
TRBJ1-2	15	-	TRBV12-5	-	CASGLGNLQGDGYTF	TGTGCTAGTGGTTTGGGTAACCTTCAGGGCGATGGCTACACCTTC
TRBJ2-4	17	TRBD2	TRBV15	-	CATSKYSGSWSKNIQYF	TGTGCCACCAGCAAATATAGCGGGAGTTGGTCCAAAAACATTCAGTACTTC
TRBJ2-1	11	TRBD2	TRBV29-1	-	CSVGVAGEQFF	TGCAGCGTTGGCGTAGCGGGCGAGCAGTTCTTC
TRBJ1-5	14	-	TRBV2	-	CASSTINKYQPQHF	TGTGCCAGCAGTACTATTAACAAGTATCAGCCCCAGCATTTT
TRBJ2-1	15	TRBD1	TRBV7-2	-	CASSPQGSSYNEQFF	TGTGCCAGCAGCCCACAGGGGAGCTCCTACAATGAGCAGTTCTTC
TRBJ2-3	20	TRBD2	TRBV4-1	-	CASSQDQIAGGQAFTDTQYF	TGCGCCAGCAGCCAAGATCAGATAGCGGGGGGCCAAGCGTTCACAGATACGCAGTATTTT
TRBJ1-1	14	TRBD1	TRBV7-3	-	CASSLTGSITEAFF	TGTGCCAGCAGCTTGACAGGGTCGATCACTGAAGCTTTCTTT
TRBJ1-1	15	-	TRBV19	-	CASSIVGGKNTEAFF	TGTGCCAGTAGTATAGTCGGGGGAAAGAACACTGAAGCTTTCTTT
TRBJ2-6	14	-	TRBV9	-	CASSTSSGANGLTF	TGTGCCAGCAGTACTAGCTCTGGGGCCAACGGCCTGACTTTC
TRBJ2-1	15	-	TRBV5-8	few	CASSLLMAVYNEQFF	TGTGCCAGCAGCTTGCTTATGGCGGTCTACAATGAGCAGTTCTTC
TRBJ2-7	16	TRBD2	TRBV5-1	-	CASSLETSGSSYEQYF	TGCGCCAGCAGCTTGGAGACTAGCGGAAGCTCCTACGAGCAGTACTTC
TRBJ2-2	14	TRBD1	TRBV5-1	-	CASGEGASTGELFF	TGCGCCAGCGGCGAGGGGGCATCAACCGGGGAGCTGTTTTTT
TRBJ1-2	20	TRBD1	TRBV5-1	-	CASSVGTPGQVTRPGYGYTF	TGCGCCAGCAGCGTGGGGACCCCAGGACAGGTCACGCGTCCGGGCTATGGCTACACCTTC
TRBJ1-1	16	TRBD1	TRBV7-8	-	CASSLVGTVMNTEAFF	TGTGCCAGCAGCTTAGTAGGGACAGTCATGAACACTGAAGCTTTCTTT
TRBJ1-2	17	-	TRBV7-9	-	CASSLTASGAFVNGYTF	TGTGCCAGCAGCTTAACGGCCTCAGGGGCGTTTGTGAACGGCTACACCTTC
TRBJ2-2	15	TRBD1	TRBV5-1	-	CASSLGQGNTGELFF	TGCGCCAGCAGCTTGGGACAGGGAAACACCGGGGAGCTGTTTTTT
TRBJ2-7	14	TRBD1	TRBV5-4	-	CASRPTGVNYEQYF	TGTGCCAGCAGGCCGACAGGGGTGAACTACGAGCAGTACTTC
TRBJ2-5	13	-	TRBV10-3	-	CAISAGAEGFQYF	TGTGCCATCAGTGCAGGGGCCGAAGGTTTCCAGTACTTC
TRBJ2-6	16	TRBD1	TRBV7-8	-	CASSRTGSSGANVLTF	TGTGCCAGCAGCCGGACAGGAAGCTCTGGGGCCAACGTCCTGACTTTC
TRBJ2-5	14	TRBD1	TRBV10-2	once	CASSRTGPQETQYF	TGCGCCAGCAGTAGGACAGGGCCCCAAGAGACCCAGTACTTC
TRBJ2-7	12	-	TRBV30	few	CAWSRSSYEQYF	TGTGCCTGGAGTCGGAGCTCCTACGAGCAGTACTTC
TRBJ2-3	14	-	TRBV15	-	CATSSTFRTDTQYF	TGTGCCACCAGCAGTACTTTTCGCACAGATACGCAGTATTTT
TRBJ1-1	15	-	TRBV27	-	CASRTLTVMNTEAFF	TGTGCCAGCAGAACACTGACTGTGATGAACACTGAAGCTTTCTTT